The 9 T cell receptor beta chains presented below share a single source sample, sequenced in a study of identical twins. TCRdb processed the 5' RACE reads anew with MiXCR; each CDR3 protein has one entry. The sample has fewer than 650,000 distinct CDR3 sequences; more than 9% are singletons. Separately, the same data were catalogued under a study of yellow fever vaccine responses in identical twins.

The sample taken for sequencing was PBMCs. The receptors were gathered from a woman between 18 and 29 years old in good health.

This clonotype was seen a handful of times. The genes are TRBV15 and TRBJ2-6, with D uncertain. Trimming left V 9 bases short and J 0 bases short, with 12 bases between. Germline CDR1 LNHNV, CDR2 YYDKDF (reference sequence). The CDR3 is made up of 15 amino acids. CDR3 loop: CATAKVSSGANVLTF. CDR3 bases: TGTGCCACGGCGAAAGTAAGCTCTGGGGCCAACGTCCTGACTTTC.

V gene TRBV20-1 combines with J gene TRBJ2-7; 8 positions match TRBD2. J gave up 0 bases and V 0 bases, and 7 bases lay outside the gene matches. The CDR3 has 16 residues. Germline CDR1 is DFQATT and CDR2 is SNEGSKA (reference sequence). The CDR3 loop reads CSARDPSGPPSYEQYF. The CDR3 DNA is TGCAGTGCTAGAGATCCTAGCGGGCCTCCCTCCTACGAGCAGTACTTC.

The table lists this clonotype with many counts. This chain uses TRBV12-3 or TRBV12-4 with TRBJ2-7; 7 bases fit TRBD2. V shed 7 bases, J shed 3 bases, and the junction held 9 bases outside the gene matches. The CDR3 length is 14 residues. CDR3 nucleotides: TGTGCCAGCACCCTCCTGGGGGGGGGCTACGAGCAGTACTTC. Residues: CASTLLGGGYEQYF.

V usage is TRBV7-2 and J usage is TRBJ2-5, with 10 bases identical to TRBD1. The junction had 5 bases not matched to a gene; V was cut back by 4 bases and J by 9 bases. Germline CDR1 is SGHTA and CDR2 is FQGNSA. CDR3 length equals 13 residues. CDR3 residues: CASSSRDRGPQYF. In DNA, the CDR3 is TGTGCCAGCAGCTCCCGGGACAGGGGACCCCAGTACTTC.

This clonotype was counted only a few times. The chain links TRBV13 to TRBJ2-1; the match to TRBD2 covers 11 bases. Trimming at V came to 8 bases and at J to 9 bases, leaving 6 bases not matched to a gene. Germline-derived CDR1 and CDR2 are PRHDT and FYEKMQ (reference sequence). CDR3 length: 13 amino acids. The CDR3 spells CASCSGGDSEQFF. CDR3 nucleotide sequence: TGTGCCAGCTGTAGCGGGGGGGACAGTGAGCAGTTCTTC.

This clonotype turned up a few times. V is TRBV6-1 and J is TRBJ2-7, with 9 bases that match TRBD1. V was pared by 5 bases and J by 4 bases, with 9 bases of the junction left unmatched. This CDR3 region has 15 residues. The germline gives CDR1 MNHNS, CDR2 SASEGT. CDR3 amino acids: CASSRKGQGTYEQYF. The CDR3 coding sequence is TGTGCCAGCAGTAGGAAGGGACAGGGTACGTACGAGCAGTACTTC.

V and J are TRBV6-2 or TRBV6-3 and TRBJ2-1, with 10 bases lining up with TRBD2. The CDR3 is made up of 18 amino acids. Trimming cost V 1 base and J 6 bases; bases outside gene matches: 12. CDR1 and CDR2 from the germline V gene are MNHEY and SVGEGT. CDR3 sequence reads: CASSYYKRAGGLGNEQFF. The DNA for the CDR3 is TGTGCCAGCAGTTACTACAAGAGAGCGGGGGGGCTTGGCAATGAGCAGTTCTTC.

This clonotype was observed a handful of times. The chain has TRBV9 and TRBJ2-6; no clear D gene. The CDR3 runs 16 residues. V dropped 0 bases and J dropped 0 bases, with 7 bases sitting between them. CDR1 and CDR2 from the germline V gene are SGDLS and YYNGEE. CDR3: CASSVGRNSGANVLTF. As DNA, the CDR3 is TGTGCCAGCAGCGTAGGTCGGAACTCTGGGGCCAACGTCCTGACTTTC.

The rearrangement links TRBV12-3 or TRBV12-4 to TRBJ2-1, with a tentative D call TRBD2 (6 bases). This CDR3 is 15 amino acids long. Trimming shortened V by 5 bases and J by 4 bases, and 15 bases separated the two germline ends. The CDR3 coding sequence is TGTGCCAGCAGTCCACTAGCATCCGGATACAATGAGCAGTTCTTC. Residues: CASSPLASGYNEQFF.